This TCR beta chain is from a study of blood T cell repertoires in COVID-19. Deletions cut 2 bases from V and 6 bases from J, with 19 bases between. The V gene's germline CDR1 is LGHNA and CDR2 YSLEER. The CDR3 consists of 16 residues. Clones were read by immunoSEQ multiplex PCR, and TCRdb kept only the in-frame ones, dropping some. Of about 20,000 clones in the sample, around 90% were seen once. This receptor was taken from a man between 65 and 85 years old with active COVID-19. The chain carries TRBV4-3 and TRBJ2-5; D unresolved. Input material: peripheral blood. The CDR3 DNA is TGCGCCAGCAGCCAAACTTTGATGACACCCTGGCAGACCCAGTACTTC. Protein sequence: CASSQTLMTPWQTQYF.